The rows below give T cell receptor beta chains drawn from one sample of a study of T cell responses to AZD1222 COVID-19 vaccine. TCRdb's copy holds only in-frame clones and misses some; the assay was immunoSEQ multiplex PCR. The repertoire holds 110,000 to 150,000 clones, with approximately 90% as singletons. Sample: peripheral blood, taken on day 0 of AZD1222 vaccination. These receptors all stem from an adult in good health. Both conserved end residues are part of each CDR3. Each record gives: J gene, clone size, D gene, V gene, CDR3 protein, CDR3 DNA. D genes are given only for firm matches. Size tells how often a clone was seen (once, few, many) or the class of an expanded clone, and some rows leave it out.

J: TRBJ1-2
size: .
D: .
V: TRBV19
CDR3: CASSMVGIQHGYTF
DNA: TGTGCCAGTAGTATGGTTGGGATTCAGCATGGCTACACCTTC

J: TRBJ1-4
size: .
D: .
V: TRBV7-8
CDR3: CASSGDADSKLFF
DNA: TGTGCCAGCAGCGGGGACGCCGATTCAAAACTGTTTTTT

J: TRBJ1-1
size: once
D: .
V: TRBV18
CDR3: CASSSPPGTEAFF
DNA: TGTGCCAGCTCCTCTCCTCCCGGCACTGAAGCTTTCTTT

J: TRBJ2-1
size: .
D: TRBD1
V: TRBV7-9
CDR3: CASSLSIPGTELTNEQFF
DNA: TGTGCCAGCAGCCTCTCGATTCCCGGGACAGAACTGACCAATGAGCAGTTCTTC

J: TRBJ1-2
size: .
D: TRBD1
V: TRBV2
CDR3: CASISPGGIVYGYTF
DNA: TGTGCCAGCATCTCTCCAGGGGGGATTGTCTATGGCTACACCTTC

J: TRBJ1-2
size: .
D: .
V: TRBV30
CDR3: CAWRPISHGYTF
DNA: TGTGCCTGGAGACCAATATCTCATGGCTACACCTTC

J: TRBJ1-2
size: .
D: TRBD1
V: TRBV30
CDR3: CAWSVQWYRGFHYGYTF
DNA: TGTGCCTGGAGTGTACAATGGTACAGGGGCTTTCACTATGGCTACACCTTC

J: TRBJ2-7
size: .
D: .
V: TRBV10-2
CDR3: CASSESGGPGEQYF
DNA: TGCGCCAGCAGTGAGTCGGGGGGGCCGGGGGAGCAGTACTTC

J: TRBJ2-5
size: once
D: TRBD1
V: TRBV5-8
CDR3: CASSPGTGIQETQYF
DNA: TGTGCCAGCAGCCCCGGGACAGGGATTCAGGAGACCCAGTACTTC

J: TRBJ2-2
size: .
D: .
V: TRBV11-2
CDR3: CASSWTAANTGELFF
DNA: TGTGCCAGCAGCTGGACTGCGGCCAACACCGGGGAGCTGTTTTTT

J: TRBJ1-1
size: .
D: .
V: TRBV7-3
CDR3: CASSGGRNTEAFF
DNA: TGTGCCAGCAGCGGGGGAAGGAACACTGAAGCTTTCTTT

J: TRBJ1-6
size: .
D: .
V: TRBV11-2
CDR3: CASSPRRGGVSPLHF
DNA: TGTGCCAGCAGCCCAAGGCGGGGGGGAGTCTCACCCCTCCACTTT

J: TRBJ2-1
size: .
D: .
V: TRBV9
CDR3: CASSPGKYNEQFF
DNA: TGTGCCAGCAGCCCGGGGAAATACAATGAGCAGTTCTTC

J: TRBJ1-2
size: .
D: TRBD1
V: TRBV30
CDR3: CAWSGTGAADGYTF
DNA: TGTGCCTGGAGTGGGACAGGAGCAGCGGATGGCTACACCTTC

J: TRBJ2-2
size: .
D: .
V: TRBV5-1
CDR3: CASSSRGPSGTGELFF
DNA: TGCGCCAGCAGCTCCAGGGGACCTTCGGGGACCGGGGAGCTGTTTTTT

J: TRBJ1-1
size: .
D: TRBD1
V: TRBV3-1/TRBV3-2
CDR3: CASSQGGRGFLRVTEAFF
DNA: TGTGCCAGCAGCCAAGGGGGCAGGGGGTTTTTACGTGTCACTGAAGCTTTCTTT

J: TRBJ1-1
size: .
D: .
V: TRBV10-1
CDR3: CASSEVGLDTEAFF
DNA: TGCGCCAGCAGTGAAGTAGGATTGGACACTGAAGCTTTCTTT

J: TRBJ2-5
size: .
D: .
V: TRBV5-1
CDR3: CASSLGAQQTQYF
DNA: TGCGCCAGCAGTCTGGGCGCTCAACAGACCCAGTACTTC

J: TRBJ2-7
size: .
D: TRBD1
V: TRBV9
CDR3: CASSVGDRAYEQYF
DNA: TGTGCCAGCAGCGTGGGGGACAGGGCCTACGAGCAGTACTTC

J: TRBJ2-7
size: .
D: .
V: TRBV11-2
CDR3: CASSLSRGSYEQYF
DNA: TGTGCCAGCAGCTTAAGCCGGGGATCCTACGAGCAGTACTTC

J: TRBJ2-7
size: .
D: TRBD1
V: TRBV6-5
CDR3: CASSLGQATTYEQYF
DNA: TGTGCCAGCAGTTTAGGACAGGCGACGACCTACGAGCAGTACTTC

J: TRBJ1-5
size: .
D: .
V: TRBV2
CDR3: CASSVEGQGQPQHF
DNA: TGTGCCAGCAGTGTGGAAGGGCAGGGCCAGCCCCAGCATTTT

J: TRBJ2-3
size: .
D: .
V: TRBV2
CDR3: CASSRAKGGTDTQYF
DNA: TGTGCCAGCAGTCGGGCCAAGGGGGGGACAGATACGCAGTATTTT

J: TRBJ2-3
size: .
D: TRBD2
V: TRBV9
CDR3: CASSQYGRERTDTQYF
DNA: TGTGCCAGCAGCCAGTACGGGCGGGAGCGAACAGATACGCAGTATTTT

J: TRBJ1-1
size: .
D: TRBD1
V: TRBV6-4
CDR3: CATSDRENTEAFF
DNA: TGTGCCACCTCGGACAGGGAGAACACTGAAGCTTTCTTT

J: TRBJ1-4
size: .
D: .
V: TRBV29-1
CDR3: CSVEEEGPRPTNEKLFF
DNA: TGCAGCGTTGAAGAAGAGGGACCTAGACCAACTAATGAAAAACTGTTTTTT